This T cell receptor beta chain was recorded in a study of T cell repertoires in cytomegalovirus infection. Many counts were recorded for this clonotype. The antigen is not known. Study-wide results and limits: Ex vivo, HLA-C-restricted CMV-specific TCR beta clonotypes prevailed over the rest of the response.

TCRdb redid the calling of the reads with MiXCR, one entry per CDR3 protein. The sample holds under 600,000 distinct CDR3 sequences, more than 15% seen once. V shed 2 bases and J shed 1 base, with 5 bases lying between them. The CDR3 sequence is 13 residues long. Looked up from germline, CDR1 is SGHTA and CDR2 is FQGNSA. Sequencing was done on a sample of CD8+ T cells from PBMCs. The sequence was collected from a human donor in good health (CMV status not recorded). Some clones in this sample may be carry-over from other donors' samples. The V and J genes are TRBV7-2 and TRBJ1-1; D ambiguous. CDR3 in DNA: TGTGCCAGCAGCTTAATTGGGAACACTGAAGCTTTCTTT. Translated, it gives CASSLIGNTEAFF.